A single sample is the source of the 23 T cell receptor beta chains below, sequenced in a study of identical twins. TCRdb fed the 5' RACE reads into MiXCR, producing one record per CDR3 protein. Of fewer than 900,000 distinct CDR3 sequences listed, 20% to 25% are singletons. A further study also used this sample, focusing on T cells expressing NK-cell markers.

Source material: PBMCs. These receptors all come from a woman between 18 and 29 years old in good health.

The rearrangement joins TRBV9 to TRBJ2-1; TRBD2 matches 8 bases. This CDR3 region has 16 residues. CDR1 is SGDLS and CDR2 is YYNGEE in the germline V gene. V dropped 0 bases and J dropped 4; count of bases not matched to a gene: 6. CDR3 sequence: CASSVVRSGGYNEQFF. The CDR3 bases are TGTGCCAGCAGCGTAGTTAGAAGCGGGGGATACAATGAGCAGTTCTTC.

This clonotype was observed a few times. This CDR3 reads CASTWSGSKRSTQYF. The CDR3 DNA sequence: TGTGCCAGCACTTGGTCGGGATCCAAGAGGTCGACCCAGTACTTC. The chain couples TRBV12-3 or TRBV12-4 to TRBJ2-5; D is possibly TRBD2 (5 bases). This CDR3 has 15 residues. Trimming stripped 7 bases from V and 7 bases from J, with 22 bases between.

The CDR3 DNA reads as TGTGCCACCCAGACAGGGGCTCGAAACACCATATATTTT. It translates to CATQTGARNTIYF. J is TRBJ1-3 and V is TRBV6-1; 8 bases line up with TRBD1. CDR3 length: 13 amino acids. Germline V CDR1 and CDR2: MNHNS, SASEGT. Trimming at V came to 10 bases and at J to 5 bases, leaving 7 bases not matched to a gene.

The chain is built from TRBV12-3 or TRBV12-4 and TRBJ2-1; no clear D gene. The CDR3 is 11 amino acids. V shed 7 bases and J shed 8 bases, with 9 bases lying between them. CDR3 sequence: CASMITHEQFF. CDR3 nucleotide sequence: TGTGCCAGCATGATCACCCATGAGCAGTTCTTC.

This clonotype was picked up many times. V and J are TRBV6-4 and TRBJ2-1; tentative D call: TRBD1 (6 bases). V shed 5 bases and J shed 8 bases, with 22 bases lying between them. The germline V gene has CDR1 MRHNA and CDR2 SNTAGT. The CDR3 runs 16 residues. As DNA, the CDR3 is TGTGCCAGCAGTTCGATATTGAAAACAGGGCGAGATGAGCAGTTCTTC. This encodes CASSSILKTGRDEQFF.

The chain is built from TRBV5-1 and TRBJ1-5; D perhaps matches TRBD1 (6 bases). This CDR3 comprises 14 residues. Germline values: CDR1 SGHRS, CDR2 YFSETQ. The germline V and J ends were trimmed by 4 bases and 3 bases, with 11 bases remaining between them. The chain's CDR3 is CASSPDSLNQPQHF. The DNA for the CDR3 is TGCGCCAGCAGCCCGGACAGCCTCAATCAGCCCCAGCATTTT.

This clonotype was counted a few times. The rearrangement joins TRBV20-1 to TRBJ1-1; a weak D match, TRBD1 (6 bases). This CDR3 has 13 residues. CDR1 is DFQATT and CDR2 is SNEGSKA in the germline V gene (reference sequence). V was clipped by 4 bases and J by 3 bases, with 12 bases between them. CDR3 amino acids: CSATVYRDTEAFF. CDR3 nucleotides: TGCAGTGCTACCGTTTACAGGGACACTGAAGCTTTCTTT.

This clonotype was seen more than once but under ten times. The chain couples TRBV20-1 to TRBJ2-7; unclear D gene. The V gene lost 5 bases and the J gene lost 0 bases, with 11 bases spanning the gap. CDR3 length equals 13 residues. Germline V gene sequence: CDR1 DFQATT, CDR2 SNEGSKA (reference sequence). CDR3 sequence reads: CSARAVSSYEQYF. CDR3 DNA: TGCAGTGCTCGGGCAGTGAGCTCCTACGAGCAGTACTTC.

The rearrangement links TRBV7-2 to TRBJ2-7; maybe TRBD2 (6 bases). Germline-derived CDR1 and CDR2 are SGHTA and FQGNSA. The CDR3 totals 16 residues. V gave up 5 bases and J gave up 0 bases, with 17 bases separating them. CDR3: CASSRPSGTSSYEQYF. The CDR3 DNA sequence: TGTGCCAGCAGCCGACCATCCGGGACTTCCTCCTACGAGCAGTACTTC.

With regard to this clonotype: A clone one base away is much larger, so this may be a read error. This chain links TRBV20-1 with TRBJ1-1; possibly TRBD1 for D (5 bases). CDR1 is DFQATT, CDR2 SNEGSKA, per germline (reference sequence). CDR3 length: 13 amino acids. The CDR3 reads CSSSPGPATEAFF. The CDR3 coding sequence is TGCAGTTCTAGTCCGGGACCGGCCACTGAAGCTTTCTTT.

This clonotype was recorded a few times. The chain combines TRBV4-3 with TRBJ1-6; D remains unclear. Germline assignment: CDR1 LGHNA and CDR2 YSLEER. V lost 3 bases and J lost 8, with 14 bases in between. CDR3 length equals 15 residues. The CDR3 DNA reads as TGCGCCAGCAGCCAGAGTAGGACCCCGGATTCACCCCTCCACTTT. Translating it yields CASSQSRTPDSPLHF.

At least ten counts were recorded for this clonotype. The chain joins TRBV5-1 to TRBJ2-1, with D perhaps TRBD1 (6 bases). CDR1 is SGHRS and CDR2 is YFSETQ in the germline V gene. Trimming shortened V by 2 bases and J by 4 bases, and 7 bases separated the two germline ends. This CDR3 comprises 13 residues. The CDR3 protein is CASSFDRYNEQFF. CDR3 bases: TGCGCCAGCAGCTTCGACAGGTACAATGAGCAGTTCTTC.

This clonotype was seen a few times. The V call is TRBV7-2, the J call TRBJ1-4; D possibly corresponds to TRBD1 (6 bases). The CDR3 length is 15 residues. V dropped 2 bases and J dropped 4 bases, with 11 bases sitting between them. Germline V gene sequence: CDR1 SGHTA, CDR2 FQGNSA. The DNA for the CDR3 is TGTGCCAGCAGCTTACCGGGACACTTTAATGAAAAACTGTTTTTT. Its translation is CASSLPGHFNEKLFF. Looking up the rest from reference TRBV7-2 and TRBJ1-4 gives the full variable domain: GAGVSQSPSNKVTEKGKDVELRCDPISGHTALYWYRQSLGQGLEFLIYFQGNSAPDKSGLPSDRFSAERTGGSVSTLTIQRTQQEDSAVYLCASSLPGHFNEKLFFGSGTQLSVL.

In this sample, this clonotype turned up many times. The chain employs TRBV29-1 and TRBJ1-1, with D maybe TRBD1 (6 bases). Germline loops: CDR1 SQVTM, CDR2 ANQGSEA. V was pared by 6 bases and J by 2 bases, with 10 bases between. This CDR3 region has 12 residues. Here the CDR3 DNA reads TGCAGCGTCGGACAGCTAAACACTGAAGCTTTCTTT. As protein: CSVGQLNTEAFF.

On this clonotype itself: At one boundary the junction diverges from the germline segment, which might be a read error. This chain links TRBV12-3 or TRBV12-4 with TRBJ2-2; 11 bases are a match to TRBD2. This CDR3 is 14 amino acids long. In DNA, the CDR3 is TGTGCCAGCAGTATAGCGGGAGGGCCAGGGGAGCTGTTTTTT. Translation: CASSIAGGPGELFF.

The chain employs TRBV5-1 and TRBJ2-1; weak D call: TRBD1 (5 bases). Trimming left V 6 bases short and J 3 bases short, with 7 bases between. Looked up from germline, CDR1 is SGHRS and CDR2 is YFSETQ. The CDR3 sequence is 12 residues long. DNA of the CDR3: TGCGCCAGCACGACAGACTACAATGAGCAGTTCTTC. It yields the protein CASTTDYNEQFF.

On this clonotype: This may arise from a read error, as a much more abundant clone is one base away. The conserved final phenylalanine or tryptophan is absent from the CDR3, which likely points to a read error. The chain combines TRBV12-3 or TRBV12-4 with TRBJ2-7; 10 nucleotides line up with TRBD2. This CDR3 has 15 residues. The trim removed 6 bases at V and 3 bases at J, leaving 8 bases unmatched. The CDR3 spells CASSLLAGGIYEQYY. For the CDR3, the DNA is TGTGCCAGCAGCCTGTTAGCGGGGGGCATCTACGAGCAGTACTAC.

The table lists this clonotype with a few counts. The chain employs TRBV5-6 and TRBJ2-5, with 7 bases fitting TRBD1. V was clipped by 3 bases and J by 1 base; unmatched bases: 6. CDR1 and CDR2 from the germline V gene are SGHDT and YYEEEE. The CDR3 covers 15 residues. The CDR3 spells CASSWDSRIQETQYF. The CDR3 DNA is TGTGCCAGCAGCTGGGACAGTCGGATCCAAGAGACCCAGTACTTC.

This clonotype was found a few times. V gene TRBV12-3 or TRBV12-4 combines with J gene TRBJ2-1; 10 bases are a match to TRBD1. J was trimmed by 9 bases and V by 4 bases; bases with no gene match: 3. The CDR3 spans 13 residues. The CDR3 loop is CASSSGTGVEQFF. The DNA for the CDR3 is TGTGCCAGCAGTTCCGGGACAGGGGTTGAGCAGTTCTTC.

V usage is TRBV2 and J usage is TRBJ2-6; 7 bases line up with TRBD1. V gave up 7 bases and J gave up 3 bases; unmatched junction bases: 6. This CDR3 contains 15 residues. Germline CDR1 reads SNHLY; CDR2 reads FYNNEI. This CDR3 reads CASTSDRVGANVLTF. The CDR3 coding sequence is TGTGCCAGCACTTCTGACAGGGTTGGGGCCAACGTCCTGACTTTC.

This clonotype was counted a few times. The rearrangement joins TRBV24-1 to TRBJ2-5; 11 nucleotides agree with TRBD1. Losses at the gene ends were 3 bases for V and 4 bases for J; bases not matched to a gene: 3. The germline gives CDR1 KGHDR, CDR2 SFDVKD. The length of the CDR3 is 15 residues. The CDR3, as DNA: TGTGCCACCAGTGATCCCGGGACAGGGGGAGAGACCCAGTACTTC. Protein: CATSDPGTGGETQYF.

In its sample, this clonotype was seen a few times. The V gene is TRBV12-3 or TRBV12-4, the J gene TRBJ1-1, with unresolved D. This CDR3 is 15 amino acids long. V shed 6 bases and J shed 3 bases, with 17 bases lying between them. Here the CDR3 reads CASSPRTFGDTEAFF. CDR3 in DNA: TGTGCCAGCAGCCCCCGGACTTTTGGGGACACTGAAGCTTTCTTT.

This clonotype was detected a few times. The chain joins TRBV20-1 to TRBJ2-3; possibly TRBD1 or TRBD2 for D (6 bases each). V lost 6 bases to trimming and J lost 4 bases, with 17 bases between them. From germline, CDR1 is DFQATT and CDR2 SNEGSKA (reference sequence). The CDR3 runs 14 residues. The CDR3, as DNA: TGCAGTGCCGACCGGAGGGGGGCGTCAGATACGCAGTATTTT. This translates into CSADRRGASDTQYF.